This T cell receptor beta chain was recovered during a study of shared clonotypes between healthy human individuals. TCRdb's table, derived via immunoSEQ multiplex PCR, lists solely in-frame clones and lacks some. The repertoire holds fewer than 400,000 clones, with approximately 79% as singletons. The CDR3 spans 14 residues. Germline loops: CDR1 SGHVS, CDR2 FQNEAQ. Trimming at V came to 2 bases and at J to 8 bases, leaving 2 bases not matched to a gene. The receptor was derived from a young man in good health. The J gene is TRBJ2-1, the V gene TRBV7-8, with 11 bases identical to TRBD2. The sample was memory CD4+ T cells sorted from blood. Specified subset: CD45RA-negative fraction. The DNA for the CDR3 is TGTGCCAGCAGCTTAAGTAGCGGGGGGGATGAGCAGTTCTTC. Encoded protein: CASSLSSGGDEQFF.